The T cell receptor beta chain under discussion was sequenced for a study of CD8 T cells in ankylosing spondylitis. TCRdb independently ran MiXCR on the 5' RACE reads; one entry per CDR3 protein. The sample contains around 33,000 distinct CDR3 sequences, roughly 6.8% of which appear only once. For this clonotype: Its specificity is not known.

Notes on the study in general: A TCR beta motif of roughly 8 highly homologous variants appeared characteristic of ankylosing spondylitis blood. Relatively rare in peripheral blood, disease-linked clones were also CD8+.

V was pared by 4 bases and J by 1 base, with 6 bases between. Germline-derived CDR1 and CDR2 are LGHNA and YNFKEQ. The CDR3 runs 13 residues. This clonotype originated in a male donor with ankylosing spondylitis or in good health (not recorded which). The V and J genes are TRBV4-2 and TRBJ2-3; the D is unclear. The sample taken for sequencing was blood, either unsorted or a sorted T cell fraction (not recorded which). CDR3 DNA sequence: TGTGCCAGCAGCCGCTCCGGCACAGATACGCAGTATTTT. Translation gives CASSRSGTDTQYF.